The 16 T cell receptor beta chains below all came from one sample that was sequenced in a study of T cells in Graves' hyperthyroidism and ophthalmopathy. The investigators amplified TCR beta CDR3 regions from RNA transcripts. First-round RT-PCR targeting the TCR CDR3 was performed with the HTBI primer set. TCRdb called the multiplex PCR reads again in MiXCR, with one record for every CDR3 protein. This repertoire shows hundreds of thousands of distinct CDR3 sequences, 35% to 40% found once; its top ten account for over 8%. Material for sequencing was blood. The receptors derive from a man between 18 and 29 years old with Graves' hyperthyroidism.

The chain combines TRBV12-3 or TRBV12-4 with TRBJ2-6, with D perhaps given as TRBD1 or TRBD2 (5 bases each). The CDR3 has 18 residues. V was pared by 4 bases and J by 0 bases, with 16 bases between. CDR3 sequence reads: CASSSIPGRFSGANVLTF. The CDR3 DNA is TGTGCCAGCAGTTCGATCCCGGGACGGTTCTCTGGGGCCAACGTCCTGACTTTC.

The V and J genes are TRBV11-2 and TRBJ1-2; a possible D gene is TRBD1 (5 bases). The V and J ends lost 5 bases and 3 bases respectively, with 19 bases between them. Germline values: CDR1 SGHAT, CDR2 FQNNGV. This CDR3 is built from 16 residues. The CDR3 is CASSRDRGVSDYGYTF. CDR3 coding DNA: TGTGCCAGCAGCCGTGACAGAGGAGTTTCGGACTATGGCTACACCTTC.

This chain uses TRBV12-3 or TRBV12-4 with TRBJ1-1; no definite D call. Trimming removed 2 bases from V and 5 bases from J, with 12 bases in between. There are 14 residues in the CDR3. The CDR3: CASSLPGRTTEAFF. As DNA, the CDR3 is TGTGCCAGCAGTTTACCGGGCCGGACGACTGAAGCTTTCTTT.

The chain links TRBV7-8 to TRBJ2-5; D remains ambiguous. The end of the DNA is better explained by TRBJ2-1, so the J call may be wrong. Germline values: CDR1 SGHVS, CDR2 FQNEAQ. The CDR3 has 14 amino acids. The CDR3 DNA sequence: TGTGCCAGCAGACCTTCTGGCGAGTACAATGAGCAGTTCTTC. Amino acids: CASRPSGEYNEQFF.

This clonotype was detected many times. CDR3 sequence (DNA): TGCGCCAGCAGAGACACAGGGGGCTTTAATCAGCCCCAGCATTTT. This translates into CASRDTGGFNQPQHF. The chain couples TRBV10-2 to TRBJ1-5; 9 bases align to TRBD1. Germline CDR1 WSHSY, CDR2 SAAADI. Trimming took 6 bases from V and 4 from J; bases not matched to a gene: 7. The CDR3 has 15 amino acids.

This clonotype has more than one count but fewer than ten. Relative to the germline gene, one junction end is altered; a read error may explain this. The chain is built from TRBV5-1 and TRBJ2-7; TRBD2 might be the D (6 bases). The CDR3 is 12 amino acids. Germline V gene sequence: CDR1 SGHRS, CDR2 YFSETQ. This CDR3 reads CASSPTGREQYF. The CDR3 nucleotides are TGTGCCAGCAGTCCCACGGGGAGGGAGCAGTACTTC.

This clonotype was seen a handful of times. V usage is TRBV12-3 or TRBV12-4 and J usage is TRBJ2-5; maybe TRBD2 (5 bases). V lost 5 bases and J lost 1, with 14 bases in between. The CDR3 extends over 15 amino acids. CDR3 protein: CASSEYTGSQETQYF. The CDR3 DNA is TGTGCCAGCAGTGAATACACGGGGTCCCAAGAGACCCAGTACTTC.

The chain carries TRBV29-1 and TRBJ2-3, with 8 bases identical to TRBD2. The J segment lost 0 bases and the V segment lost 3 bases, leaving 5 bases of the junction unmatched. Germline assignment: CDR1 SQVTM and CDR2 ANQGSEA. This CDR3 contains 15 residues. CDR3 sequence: CSVDGTSGSTDTQYF. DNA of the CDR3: TGCAGCGTTGACGGTACTAGCGGTAGCACAGATACGCAGTATTTT.

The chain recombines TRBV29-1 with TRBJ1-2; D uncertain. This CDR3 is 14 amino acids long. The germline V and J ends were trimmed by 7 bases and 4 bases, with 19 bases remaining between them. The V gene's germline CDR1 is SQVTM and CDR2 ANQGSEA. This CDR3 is CSATKGGYGYGYTF. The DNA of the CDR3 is TGCAGCGCCACCAAAGGAGGGTATGGCTATGGCTACACCTTC.

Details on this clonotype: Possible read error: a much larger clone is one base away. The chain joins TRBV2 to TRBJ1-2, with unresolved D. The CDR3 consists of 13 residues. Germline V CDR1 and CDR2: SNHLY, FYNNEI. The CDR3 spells CASSQTRSYGFTF. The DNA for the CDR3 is TGTGCCAGCAGCCAGACCCGCAGCTATGGCTTCACCTTC.

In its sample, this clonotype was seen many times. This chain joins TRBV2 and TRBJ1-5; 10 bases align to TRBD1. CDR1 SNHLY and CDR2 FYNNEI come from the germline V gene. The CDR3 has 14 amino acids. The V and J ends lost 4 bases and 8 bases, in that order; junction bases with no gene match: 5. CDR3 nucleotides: TGTGCCAGCAGTGGAGACAGGGGGCGAGAGCCCCAGCATTTT. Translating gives CASSGDRGREPQHF.

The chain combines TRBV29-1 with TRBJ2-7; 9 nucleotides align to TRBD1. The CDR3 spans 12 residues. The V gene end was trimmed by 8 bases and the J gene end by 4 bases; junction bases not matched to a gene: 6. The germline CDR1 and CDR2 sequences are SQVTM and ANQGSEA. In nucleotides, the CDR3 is TGCAGCTTAGCGGACAGGGGATACGAGCAGTACTTC. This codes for CSLADRGYEQYF.

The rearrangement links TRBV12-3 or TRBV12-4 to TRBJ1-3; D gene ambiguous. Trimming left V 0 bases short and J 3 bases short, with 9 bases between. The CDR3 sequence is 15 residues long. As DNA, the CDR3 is TGTGCCAGCAGTTTAGCCTCCGGCGGTGGAAACACCATATATTTT. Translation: CASSLASGGGNTIYF.

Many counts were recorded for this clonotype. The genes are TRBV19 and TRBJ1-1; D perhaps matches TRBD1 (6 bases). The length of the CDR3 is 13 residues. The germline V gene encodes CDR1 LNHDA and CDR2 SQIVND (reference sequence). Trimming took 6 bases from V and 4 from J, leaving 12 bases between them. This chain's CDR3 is CASRDSQITEAFF. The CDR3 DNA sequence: TGTGCCAGTAGGGACAGCCAGATCACTGAAGCTTTCTTT.

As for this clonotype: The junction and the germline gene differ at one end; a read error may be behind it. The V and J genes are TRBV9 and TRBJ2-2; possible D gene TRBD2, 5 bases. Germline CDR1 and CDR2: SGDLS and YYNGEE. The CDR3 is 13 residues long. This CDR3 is CASSVQNTGELLF. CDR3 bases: TGTGCCAGCAGCGTACAGAACACCGGGGAGCTGCTTTTT. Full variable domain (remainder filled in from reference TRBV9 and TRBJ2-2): DSGVTQTPKHLITATGQRVTLRCSPRSGDLSVYWYQQSLDQGLQFLIQYYNGEERAKGNILERFSAQQFPDLHSELNLSSLELGDSALYFCASSVQNTGELLFGEGSRLTVL.

CDR3 DNA: TGCAGCGTTGATTCCCGCCGACAGGGGGACCGGACCCAGTACTTC. Its translation: CSVDSRRQGDRTQYF. The V gene is TRBV29-1, the J gene TRBJ2-5, with 9 bases identical to TRBD1. The CDR3 is 15 residues long. From germline, CDR1 is SQVTM and CDR2 ANQGSEA. Losses at the gene ends were 3 bases for V and 7 bases for J; bases not matched to a gene: 12.